A few counts support the clone carrying this T cell receptor beta chain. As yet, its antigen is unknown. PCR amplification relied on 60 Vbeta primers (plus 13 Jbeta primers). Assay: immunoSEQ multiplex PCR; the TCRdb copy retains only in-frame clones and omits some. The sample contains 100,000 to 150,000 clones, approximately 17% of which appear only once. In germline, CDR1 is SNHLY, CDR2 FYNNEI. Trimming removed 6 bases from V and 4 bases from J; junction bases left unmatched: 4. The CDR3 runs to 16 residues. The record originates from a study of cytomegalovirus exposure and HLA in healthy donors. Study results and limitations: Most CMV-associated TCR beta chains were later found to appear HLA-restricted. Reports showed the classifier diagnosing cytomegalovirus status with high specificity and sensitivity. According to the study, around 180 TCR beta chains were cytomegalovirus-associated.

This clonotype originated in a female donor in good health and CMV-seropositive. The chain recombines TRBV2 with TRBJ2-1; 15 positions agree with TRBD2. Sequencing was performed on PBMCs. The CDR3 spells CASRAGTSGRYNEQFF. In nucleotides, the CDR3 is TGTGCCAGCAGGGCCGGGACTAGCGGGAGGTACAATGAGCAGTTCTTC.